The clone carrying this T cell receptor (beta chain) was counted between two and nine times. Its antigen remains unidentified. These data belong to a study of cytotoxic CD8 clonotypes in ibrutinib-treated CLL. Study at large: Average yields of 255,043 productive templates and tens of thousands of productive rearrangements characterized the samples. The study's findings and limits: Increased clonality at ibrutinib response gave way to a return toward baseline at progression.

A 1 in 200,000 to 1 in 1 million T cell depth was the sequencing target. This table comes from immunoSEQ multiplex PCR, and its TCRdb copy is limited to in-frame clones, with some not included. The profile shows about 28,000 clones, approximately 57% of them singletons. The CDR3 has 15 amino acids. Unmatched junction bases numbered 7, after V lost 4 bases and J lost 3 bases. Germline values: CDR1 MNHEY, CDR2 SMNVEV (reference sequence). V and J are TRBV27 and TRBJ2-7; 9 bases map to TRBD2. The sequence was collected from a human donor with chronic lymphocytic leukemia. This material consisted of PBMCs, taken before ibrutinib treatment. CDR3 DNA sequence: TGTGCCAGCAGTTCCGGGACTAGCAGATTCTACGAGCAGTACTTC. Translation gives CASSSGTSRFYEQYF.